This record covers a single T cell receptor (beta chain). The antigen is unknown. This sample was taken from a study of T cell repertoires in cytomegalovirus infection. Study summary: Shared public TCR beta signatures pointed to both CMV infection and a matching HLA type.

The CDR3 loop spans 14 amino acids. CDR1 is SGHVS, CDR2 FNYEAQ, per germline. V shed 6 bases and J 3 bases; nucleotides not matched to a gene: 4. In TCRdb, the reads were re-called with MiXCR into one record per CDR3 protein. The sample includes hundreds of thousands of distinct CDR3 sequences, around 29% of them seen just once. Sequencing was performed on cultured CD8+ T cells from PBMCs, taken from culture after CMV antigen stimulation. The TCR comes from a human donor in good health (CMV status not recorded). Some clones in this sample may be carry-over from other donors' samples. The chain combines TRBV7-6 with TRBJ1-4; 7 bases match TRBD1. The CDR3 coding sequence is TGTGCCAGCAGGACAGGGCTCCCTAATGAAAAACTGTTTTTT. The encoded protein is CASRTGLPNEKLFF. Looking up the rest from reference TRBV7-6 and TRBJ1-4 gives the full variable domain: GAGVSQSPRYKVTKRGQDVALRCDPISGHVSLYWYRQALGQGPEFLTYFNYEAQQDKSGLPNDRFSAERPEGSISTLTIQRTEQRDSAMYRCASRTGLPNEKLFFGSGTQLSVL.